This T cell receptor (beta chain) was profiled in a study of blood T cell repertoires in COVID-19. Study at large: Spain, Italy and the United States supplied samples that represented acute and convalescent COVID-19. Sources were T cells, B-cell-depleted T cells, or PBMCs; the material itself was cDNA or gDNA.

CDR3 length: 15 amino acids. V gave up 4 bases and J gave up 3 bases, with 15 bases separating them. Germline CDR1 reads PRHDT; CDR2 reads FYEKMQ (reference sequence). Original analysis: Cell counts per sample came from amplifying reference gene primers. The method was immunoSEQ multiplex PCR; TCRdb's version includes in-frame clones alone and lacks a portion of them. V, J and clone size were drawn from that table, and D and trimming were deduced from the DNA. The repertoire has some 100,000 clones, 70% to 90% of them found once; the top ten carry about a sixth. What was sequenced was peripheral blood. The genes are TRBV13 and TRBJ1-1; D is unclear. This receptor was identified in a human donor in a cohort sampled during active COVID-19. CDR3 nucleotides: TGTGCCAGCAGCTCCCTCCGGAGTTTGGACACTGAAGCTTTCTTT. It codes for CASSSLRSLDTEAFF.